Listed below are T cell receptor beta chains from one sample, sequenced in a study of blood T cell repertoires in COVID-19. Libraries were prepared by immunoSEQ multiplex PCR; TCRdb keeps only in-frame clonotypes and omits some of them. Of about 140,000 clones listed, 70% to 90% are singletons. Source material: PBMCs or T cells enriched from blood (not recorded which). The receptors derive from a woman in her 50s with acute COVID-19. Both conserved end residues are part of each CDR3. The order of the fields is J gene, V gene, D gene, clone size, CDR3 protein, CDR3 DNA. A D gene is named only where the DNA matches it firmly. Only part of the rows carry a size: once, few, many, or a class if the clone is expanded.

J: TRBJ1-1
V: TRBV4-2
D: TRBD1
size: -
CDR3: CASSQDDRGRTEAFF
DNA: TGTGCCAGCAGCCAAGACGACAGGGGGCGAACTGAAGCTTTCTTT

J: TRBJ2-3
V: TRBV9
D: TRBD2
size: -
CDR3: CASSATSGRSDTQYF
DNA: TGTGCCAGCAGCGCGACTAGCGGGAGATCGGATACGCAGTATTTT

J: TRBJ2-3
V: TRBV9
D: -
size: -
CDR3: CASSVDRVDTQYF
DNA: TGTGCCAGCAGCGTAGACAGGGTGGATACGCAGTATTTT

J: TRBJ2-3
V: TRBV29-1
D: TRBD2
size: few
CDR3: CSVDSGLGTDTQYF
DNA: TGCAGCGTTGATAGCGGGCTTGGCACAGATACGCAGTATTTT

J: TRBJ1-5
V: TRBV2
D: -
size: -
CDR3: CASKVSGSHQPQHF
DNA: TGTGCCAGTAAGGTCTCGGGGTCCCATCAGCCCCAGCATTTT

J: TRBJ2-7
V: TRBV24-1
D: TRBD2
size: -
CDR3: CATSDGTSGSLEQYF
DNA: TGTGCCACCAGTGATGGGACTAGCGGGAGTCTCGAGCAGTACTTC

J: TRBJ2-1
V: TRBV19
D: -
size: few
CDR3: CASGRPGLELNEQFF
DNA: TGTGCCAGTGGGAGGCCGGGACTGGAGTTGAATGAGCAGTTCTTC

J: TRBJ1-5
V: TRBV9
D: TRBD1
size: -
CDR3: CASSVGQGANQPQHF
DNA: TGTGCCAGCAGCGTCGGACAGGGAGCAAATCAGCCCCAGCATTTT

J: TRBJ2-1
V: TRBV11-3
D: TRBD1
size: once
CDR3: CASSLRTGVLGNEQFF
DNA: TGTGCCAGCAGCCTCCGCACAGGGGTTTTAGGCAATGAGCAGTTCTTC

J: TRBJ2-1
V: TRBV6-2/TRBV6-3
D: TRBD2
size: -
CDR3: CASSPGTSGNNEQFF
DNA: TGTGCCAGCAGCCCCGGGACTAGCGGCAACAATGAGCAGTTCTTC

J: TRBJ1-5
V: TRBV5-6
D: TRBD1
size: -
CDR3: CASSFTQGAPYSNQPQHF
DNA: TGTGCCAGCAGCTTCACTCAGGGGGCCCCATATAGCAATCAGCCCCAGCATTTT

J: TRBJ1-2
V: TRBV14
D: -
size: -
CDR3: CASSPAAYGYTF
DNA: TGTGCCAGCAGCCCCGCGGCCTATGGCTACACCTTC

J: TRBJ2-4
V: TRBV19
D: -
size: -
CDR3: CASSINVGQGGKNIQYF
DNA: TGTGCCAGTAGTATCAACGTCGGGCAGGGCGGCAAAAACATTCAGTACTTC

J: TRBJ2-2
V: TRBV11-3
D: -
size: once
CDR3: CASTRGNTGELFF
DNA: TGTGCCAGCACCCGCGGGAACACCGGGGAGCTGTTTTTT